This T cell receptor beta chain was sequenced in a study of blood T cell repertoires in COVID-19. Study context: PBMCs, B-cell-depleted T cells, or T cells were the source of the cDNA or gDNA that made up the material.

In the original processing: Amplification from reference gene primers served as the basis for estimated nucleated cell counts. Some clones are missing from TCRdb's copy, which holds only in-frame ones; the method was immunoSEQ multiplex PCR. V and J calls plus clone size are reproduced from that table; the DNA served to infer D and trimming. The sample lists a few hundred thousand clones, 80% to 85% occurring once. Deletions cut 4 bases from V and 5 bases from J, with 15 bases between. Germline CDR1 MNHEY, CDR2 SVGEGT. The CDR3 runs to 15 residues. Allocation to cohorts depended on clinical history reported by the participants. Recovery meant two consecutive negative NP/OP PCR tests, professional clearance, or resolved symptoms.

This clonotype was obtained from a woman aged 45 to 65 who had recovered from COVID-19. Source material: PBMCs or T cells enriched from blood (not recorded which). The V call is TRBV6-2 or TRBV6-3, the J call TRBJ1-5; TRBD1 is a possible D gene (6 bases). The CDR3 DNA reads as TGTGCCAGCAGTTTTGGACAGCCGTCAGATCAGCCCCAGCATTTT. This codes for CASSFGQPSDQPQHF.